This TCR beta chain was identified in a study of vaccination and CD4 T cells after COVID-19. In germline, CDR1 is DFQATT, CDR2 SNEGSKA (reference sequence). This CDR3 is 15 amino acids long. The ends lost 6 bases at V and 5 bases at J; junction bases unmatched: 14. This clonotype was seen a handful of times. Its target is unknown. Scientists ran DNA taken from cultured CD4+ T cells through the Oncomine TCR Beta short-read assay for sequencing. TCRdb recomputed calls from the PCR reads with MiXCR, one row per CDR3 protein. The data hold 3,000 to 4,000 distinct CDR3 sequences, with roughly 44% observed a single time. The treatment denotes: approximately nine-day PBMC culture with coronavirus spike peptide pools or control peptides (ViraFEST assay). Investigators isolated CD4+ T cells by negative selection after roughly 9 days of culture.

The sequenced sample consisted of CD4+ T cells from blood, cultured in vitro. The receptor was isolated from a human donor who had recovered from COVID-19. The chain couples TRBV20-1 to TRBJ2-5, with 8 bases lining up with TRBD2. CDR3 sequence (DNA): TGCAGTGCCCGTCAAGCCGGGAGGGCCGGTGAGACCCAGTACTTC. Translation gives CSARQAGRAGETQYF.